These 20 T cell receptor beta chains were all obtained from the same sample, sequenced in a study of cytomegalovirus exposure and HLA in healthy donors. Amplification used 60 Vbeta primers and 13 Jbeta primers. Measured with immunoSEQ multiplex PCR; TCRdb has only the in-frame clones, and not every one. This sample carries about 110,000 clones, approximately 70% of them seen once, and the ten largest clones take less than 4.5%. The sample consisted of PBMCs. The receptors were gathered from a man aged 30 to 45 in good health and CMV-seropositive.

The sample holds one count of this clone. The chain joins TRBV2 to TRBJ2-5, with TRBD1 matching over 9 bases. Germline loops: CDR1 SNHLY, CDR2 FYNNEI. The CDR3 runs 14 residues. V trimming: 5 bases; J trimming: 2 bases; junction bases outside the gene matches: 3. In nucleotides, the CDR3 is TGTGCCAGCAGTACCGGGACAGGGCAAGAGACCCAGTACTTC. Translation: CASSTGTGQETQYF.

The gene calls are TRBV6-1 and TRBJ1-5; D possibly corresponds to TRBD1 (6 bases). This CDR3 has 13 residues. Trimming cost V 2 bases and J 5 bases, with 7 bases left between them. CDR1 is MNHNS, CDR2 SASEGT, per germline. In DNA form, the CDR3 reads TGTGCCAGCAGTGAACAGGGGTATCAGCCCCAGCATTTT. Encoded protein: CASSEQGYQPQHF.

V and J are TRBV4-2 and TRBJ1-2; 10 bases align to TRBD1. The CDR3 spans 14 residues. V lost 3 bases to trimming and J lost 4 bases; unmatched junction nucleotides: 2. Germline V gene sequence: CDR1 LGHNA, CDR2 YNFKEQ. Written as DNA, the CDR3 is TGTGCCAGCAGCCAGACAGGGGGCGGCTATGGCTACACCTTC. Encoded protein: CASSQTGGGYGYTF.

The V call is TRBV6-6, the J call TRBJ1-6, with unresolved D. V was pared by 6 bases and J by 3 bases, with 6 bases between. This CDR3 is built from 13 residues. Germline loops: CDR1 MNHNY, CDR2 SVGAGI (reference sequence). The CDR3 DNA follows: TGTGCCAGCAGCCCGGTCTATAATTCACCCCTCCACTTT. This sequence encodes CASSPVYNSPLHF.

This clone was detected only a few times. The rearrangement uses TRBV5-4 and TRBJ1-1; tentative D call: TRBD1 (6 bases). CDR3 size: 15 residues. Trimming pared 5 bases from V and 3 bases from J, leaving 17 bases between. Germline assignment: CDR1 SGHNT and CDR2 YYREEE (reference sequence). Written as DNA, the CDR3 is TGTGCCAGCAGACAACCGACAGGTCCTGACACTGAAGCTTTCTTT. Amino acid sequence: CASRQPTGPDTEAFF.

V gene TRBV5-1 combines with J gene TRBJ1-1; D unclear. CDR3 length: 12 amino acids. Germline CDR1 is SGHRS and CDR2 is YFSETQ. V gave up 2 bases and J gave up 1 base, with 3 bases separating them. CDR3 nucleotides: TGCGCCAGCAGCTTCGGGAACACTGAAGCTTTCTTT. Translation: CASSFGNTEAFF.

This clone showed up just a few times. This chain connects TRBV29-1 to TRBJ1-2; D is undetermined. This CDR3 region has 13 residues. CDR1 is SQVTM, CDR2 ANQGSEA, per germline. Trimming cost V 7 bases and J 0 bases, with 12 bases left between them. CDR3 DNA: TGCAGCGCCCGCATAGCAACTAACTATGGCTACACCTTC. This translates into CSARIATNYGYTF.

V usage is TRBV5-1 and J usage is TRBJ2-3, with D tentatively TRBD2 (5 bases). Trimming took 0 bases from V and 2 from J, leaving 13 bases between them. This CDR3 has 16 residues. Looked up from germline, CDR1 is SGHRS and CDR2 is YFSETQ. CDR3 sequence (DNA): TGCGCCAGCAGCTTGGGACTAACCATCCTCACAGATACGCAGTATTTT. Translated: CASSLGLTILTDTQYF. The full variable domain, completed using reference TRBV5-1 and TRBJ2-3, is KAGVTQTPRYLIKTRGQQVTLSCSPISGHRSVSWYQQTPGQGLQFLFEYFSETQRNKGNFPGRFSGRQFSNSRSEMNVSTLELGDSALYLCASSLGLTILTDTQYFGPGTRLTVL.

V is TRBV7-2 and J is TRBJ1-3; D is perhaps TRBD1 (5 bases). The CDR3 runs 15 residues. Germline V gene lookup returns CDR1 SGHTA and CDR2 FQGNSA. Trimming took off 0 bases at V and 10 bases at J, with 16 bases between the two ends. CDR3 loop: CASSLATVGGVTIYF. The CDR3 coding sequence is TGTGCCAGCAGCTTAGCAACGGTCGGAGGGGTGACCATATATTTT. The whole variable domain, remainder taken from reference TRBV7-2 and TRBJ1-3, is GAGVSQSPSNKVTEKGKDVELRCDPISGHTALYWYRQSLGQGLEFLIYFQGNSAPDKSGLPSDRFSAERTGGSVSTLTIQRTQQEDSAVYLCASSLATVGGVTIYFGEGSWLTVV.

The chain recombines TRBV2 with TRBJ2-6; 8 nucleotides agree with TRBD1. CDR1 and CDR2 from the germline V gene are SNHLY and FYNNEI. The CDR3 contains 18 residues. V was clipped by 3 bases and J by 2 bases; unmatched bases: 9. CDR3 protein: CASSERQGLSPGANVLTF. The CDR3 DNA reads TGTGCCAGCAGTGAGCGACAGGGGTTATCTCCTGGGGCCAACGTCCTGACTTTC.

This clone was detected only a few times. The V call is TRBV14, the J call TRBJ2-3; TRBD1 is a possible D gene (6 bases). Germline assignment: CDR1 SGHDN and CDR2 FVKESK. V dropped 5 bases and J dropped 2 bases, with 17 bases sitting between them. The CDR3 length is 16 residues. CDR3 coding DNA: TGTGCCAGCAGCTCGCAGGGGTGGGGACCCACAGATACGCAGTATTTT. This codes for CASSSQGWGPTDTQYF.

The chain couples TRBV5-1 to TRBJ2-1; TRBD2 matches at 12 bases. V lost 4 bases to trimming and J lost 0 bases; unmatched junction nucleotides: 5. Germline lookup yields CDR1 SGHRS and CDR2 YFSETQ. The CDR3 covers 17 residues. In DNA, the CDR3 is TGCGCCAGCAGCGGAGGACTAGCGGGGAGCTCCTACAATGAGCAGTTCTTC. Its protein is CASSGGLAGSSYNEQFF.

The rearrangement joins TRBV6-5 to TRBJ1-1; the match to TRBD1 covers 8 bases. Germline assignment: CDR1 MNHEY and CDR2 SVGAGI. CDR3 length: 14 amino acids. With V trimmed by 4 bases and J by 4 bases, 5 bases remained unmatched. CDR3 sequence reads: CASSSTGGFTEAFF. The CDR3 bases are TGTGCCAGCAGTTCTACAGGGGGTTTCACTGAAGCTTTCTTT.

The CDR3 DNA follows: TGTGCCAGCAGTGGGGACAGGGAGGCGGATACGCAGTATTTT. Translated: CASSGDREADTQYF. The chain couples TRBV6-1 to TRBJ2-3; TRBD1 agrees at 9 bases. Trimming removed 4 bases from V and 6 bases from J; junction bases left unmatched: 5. Looked up from germline, CDR1 is MNHNS and CDR2 is SASEGT. CDR3 length: 14 amino acids.

This clone showed up just once. The V gene is TRBV13, the J gene TRBJ1-2; possibly TRBD1 for D (5 bases). The V end was cut by 5 bases, the J end by 0 bases, with 10 bases between. Germline loops: CDR1 PRHDT, CDR2 FYEKMQ (reference sequence). The CDR3 has 14 amino acids. CDR3 amino acids: CASSAGSTNYGYTF. The CDR3 DNA reads TGTGCCAGCAGCGCAGGGTCCACTAACTATGGCTACACCTTC.

The chain recombines TRBV30 with TRBJ2-3, with D possibly matching TRBD2 (6 bases). Trimming stripped 8 bases from V and 2 bases from J, with 20 bases between. CDR1 and CDR2 (germline): GTSNPN, SVGIG (reference sequence). The CDR3 is 15 amino acids. The CDR3, as DNA: TGTGCCGGTAGGAGGGCCCTCCCGAACACAGATACGCAGTATTTT. Translation gives CAGRRALPNTDTQYF.

This clone was detected only once. The CDR3 loop reads CASSQDTRGQYGEQFF. CDR3 in DNA: TGTGCCAGCAGCCAAGATACCAGGGGGCAGTACGGTGAGCAGTTCTTC. V usage is TRBV4-2 and J usage is TRBJ2-1; 8 bases fit TRBD1. This CDR3 is 16 amino acids long. Germline CDR1 is LGHNA and CDR2 is YNFKEQ. V lost 0 bases and J lost 9; bases outside the gene matches: 10.

The V and J genes are TRBV11-2 and TRBJ1-5; 9 bases agree with TRBD1. The V gene's germline CDR1 is SGHAT and CDR2 FQNNGV. This CDR3 is 14 amino acids long. The trim removed 5 bases at V and 6 bases at J, leaving 5 bases unmatched. The CDR3 protein is CASSAQGAAQPQHF. The DNA for the CDR3 is TGTGCCAGCAGCGCACAGGGGGCAGCTCAGCCCCAGCATTTT.

The chain employs TRBV5-6 and TRBJ2-7; 7 nucleotides match TRBD2. Germline V gives CDR1 SGHDT, CDR2 YYEEEE. This CDR3 is built from 14 residues. Trimming at V came to 4 bases and at J to 0 bases, leaving 4 bases not matched to a gene. CDR3 sequence: CASSQGTNSYEQYF. DNA for the CDR3: TGTGCCAGCAGCCAAGGGACTAACTCCTACGAGCAGTACTTC.

This chain uses TRBV7-2 with TRBJ1-5; D is uncertain. The CDR3 has 14 amino acids. Germline V gene data show CDR1 as SGHTA and CDR2 as FQGNSA. Trimming cost V 5 bases and J 8 bases, with 16 bases left between them. The CDR3 here is CASSPDTLVKPQHF. The CDR3 bases are TGTGCCAGCAGCCCAGACACTCTCGTAAAGCCCCAGCATTTT. Full variable domain (remainder filled in from reference TRBV7-2 and TRBJ1-5): GAGVSQSPSNKVTEKGKDVELRCDPISGHTALYWYRQSLGQGLEFLIYFQGNSAPDKSGLPSDRFSAERTGGSVSTLTIQRTQQEDSAVYLCASSPDTLVKPQHFGDGTRLSIL.